Presented here are 20 T cell receptor beta chains from one specimen sequenced in a study of T cells in tuberculosis. The repertoire was sequenced with immunoSEQ multiplex PCR; TCRdb's copy has only in-frame clones and lacks some. There are 54,000 or so clones in the sample; 81% occur only once, and 10% to 15% lies in the top ten. Sorting used thawed, overnight-rested PBMC stained with anti-CD3, a viability dye and GMM-loaded CD1B tetramer. The CD1B tetramers carried C32 glucose monomycolate purified from Rhodococcus equi. The sample comprised CD1b-GMM tetramer-negative cells sorted from PBMCs. Every receptor here comes from an adult woman with latent tuberculosis.

The V call is TRBV7-3, the J call TRBJ1-6; 7 nucleotides align to TRBD1. This CDR3 is 15 amino acids long. Trimming cost V 2 bases and J 7 bases; bases outside gene matches: 5. Germline values: CDR1 SGHTA, CDR2 FQGTGA. The CDR3 protein is CASSLGTEPNSPLHF. The CDR3 region has the DNA TGTGCCAGCAGCTTAGGGACAGAGCCAAATTCACCCCTCCACTTT.

This sequence joins TRBV29-1 and TRBJ2-2; 8 bases align to TRBD1. CDR1 is SQVTM, CDR2 ANQGSEA, per germline. The CDR3 is 16 amino acids. The J segment lost 5 bases and the V segment lost 6 bases, leaving 14 bases of the junction unmatched. CDR3 coding DNA: TGCAGCGTCAAGACCTCCAGGGGGCGCGGAACCGGGGAGCTGTTTTTT. It specifies CSVKTSRGRGTGELFF.

The chain has TRBV28 and TRBJ2-7; maybe TRBD2 (6 bases). The CDR3 sequence is 15 residues long. V shed 3 bases and J shed 2 bases, with 14 bases lying between them. The germline gives CDR1 MDHEN, CDR2 SYDVKM. The CDR3, as DNA: TGTGCCAGCAGTTTGCGAGGGAGGCCCACCTACGAGCAGTACTTC. It translates to CASSLRGRPTYEQYF. The whole variable domain, remainder taken from reference TRBV28 and TRBJ2-7, is DVKVTQSSRYLVKRTGEKVFLECVQDMDHENMFWYRQDPGLGLRLIYFSYDVKMKEKGDIPEGYSVSREKKERFSLILESASTNQTSMYLCASSLRGRPTYEQYFGPGTRLTVT.

The J gene is TRBJ1-1, the V gene TRBV18; TRBD1 matches at 8 bases. The CDR3 consists of 17 residues. V shed 6 bases and J 5 bases; nucleotides not matched to a gene: 17. Germline V CDR1 and CDR2: KGHSH, LQKENI. The CDR3 sequence is CASSLDRLGTGGTEAFF. CDR3 nucleotides: TGTGCCAGCTCTCTTGACCGGTTGGGGACAGGAGGGACTGAAGCTTTCTTT.

This chain joins TRBV6-5 and TRBJ2-5, with TRBD2 as a possible D gene (5 bases). V was clipped by 7 bases and J by 5 bases, with 17 bases between them. This CDR3 region has 14 residues. CDR1 is MNHEY, CDR2 SVGAGI, per germline. CDR3 DNA: TGTGCCAGCACCTTACGAGGGCCGGGGGAGACCCAGTACTTC. Protein sequence: CASTLRGPGETQYF.

This clone was detected only a few times. The genes are TRBV4-1 and TRBJ2-3; a possible D gene is TRBD2 (6 bases). The germline V gene encodes CDR1 MGHRA and CDR2 YSYEKL. The CDR3 runs to 13 residues. V lost 1 base, J lost 13 bases, and 15 bases lay in between. CDR3 region: CASSQANLAGKYF. DNA of the CDR3: TGCGCCAGCAGCCAAGCGAACCTGGCGGGGAAGTATTTT.

J is TRBJ2-3 and V is TRBV6-1, with D maybe TRBD2 (7 bases). Trimming took off 6 bases at V and 6 bases at J, with 19 bases between the two ends. Germline V gene lookup returns CDR1 MNHNS and CDR2 SASEGT. This CDR3 is built from 15 residues. The CDR3: CASSPVGGRGDTQYF. CDR3 nucleotides: TGTGCCAGCAGCCCTGTGGGGGGGCGCGGGGATACGCAGTATTTT.

Of note for this clone: Distinct nucleotide sequences in the sample also encode this CDR3. The gene calls are TRBV20-1 and TRBJ2-1; D uncertain. Germline loops: CDR1 DFQATT, CDR2 SNEGSKA (reference sequence). Trimming pared 5 bases from V and 6 bases from J, leaving 8 bases between. The CDR3 is made up of 11 amino acids. This CDR3 reads CSAHRGNEQFF. In DNA form, the CDR3 reads TGCAGTGCTCACCGCGGCAATGAGCAGTTCTTC.

The V and J genes are TRBV18 and TRBJ2-3; 7 nucleotides line up with TRBD1. The CDR3 covers 14 residues. V lost 5 bases and J lost 6; bases outside the gene matches: 8. Germline CDR1 is KGHSH and CDR2 is LQKENI. Here the CDR3 DNA reads TGTGCCAGCTCAAGAGGACAGGCTGGCGATACGCAGTATTTT. This codes for CASSRGQAGDTQYF.

This clone was seen only once. The rearrangement joins TRBV30 to TRBJ2-5, with TRBD1 identical over 7 bases. This CDR3 has 16 residues. Germline CDR1 is GTSNPN and CDR2 is SVGIG (reference sequence). The V gene end was trimmed by 3 bases and the J gene end by 0 bases; junction bases not matched to a gene: 10. The DNA of the CDR3 is TGTGCCTGGAGACGATCGACAGGGCCTCACCAAGAGACCCAGTACTTC. Its protein product is CAWRRSTGPHQETQYF.

J is TRBJ1-1 and V is TRBV28; the D gene is possibly TRBD1 (6 bases). Germline V lookup: CDR1 MDHEN, CDR2 SYDVKM. The CDR3 contains 14 residues. The ends were cut back, 4 bases at V and 3 bases at J, with 12 bases in the middle. The CDR3 protein is CASSWGGGYTEAFF. CDR3 sequence (DNA): TGTGCCAGCAGTTGGGGGGGCGGGTACACTGAAGCTTTCTTT.

The sample holds one count of this clone. The chain has TRBV2 and TRBJ2-3, with TRBD1 matching 8 bases. J was trimmed by 2 bases and V by 5 bases; bases with no gene match: 6. CDR1 and CDR2 (germline): SNHLY, FYNNEI. The CDR3 extends over 15 amino acids. The CDR3 DNA reads TGTGCCAGCAGTAAAGGGGACAGGAACACAGATACGCAGTATTTT. Its translation is CASSKGDRNTDTQYF.

This rearrangement joins TRBV25-1 to TRBJ2-5, with 12 nucleotides matching TRBD1. This CDR3 region has 15 residues. Germline CDR1 MGHDK, CDR2 SYGVNS. V gave up 4 bases and J gave up 4 bases; unmatched junction bases: 4. The CDR3 DNA reads as TGTGCCAGCAGTGGGGACAGGGGGCTCGTAGAGACCCAGTACTTC. Its protein product is CASSGDRGLVETQYF.

The rearrangement joins TRBV5-5 to TRBJ2-5; 12 bases fit TRBD2. V gave up 3 bases and J gave up 5 bases; unmatched junction bases: 8. The CDR3 extends over 16 amino acids. Germline-derived CDR1 and CDR2 are SGHKS and YYEKEE (reference sequence). The CDR3 loop reads CASSSLAGGPRETQYF. Written as DNA, the CDR3 is TGTGCCAGCAGCTCTCTAGCGGGGGGGCCCCGGGAGACCCAGTACTTC.

The chain combines TRBV7-2 with TRBJ2-7, with TRBD1 as a possible D gene (5 bases). CDR1 SGHTA and CDR2 FQGNSA come from the germline V gene. Trimming removed 3 bases from V and 6 bases from J, with 6 bases in between. The CDR3 extends over 11 amino acids. CDR3 coding DNA: TGTGCCAGCAGCTTGACAGTCGAGCAGTACTTC. Translating gives CASSLTVEQYF.

This chain uses TRBV4-1 with TRBJ2-7, with D unclear. V lost 0 bases and J 3 bases, leaving 9 bases between the germline ends. The germline V gene encodes CDR1 MGHRA and CDR2 YSYEKL. The CDR3 contains 14 residues. CDR3 protein: CASSQDPRNYEQYF. DNA for the CDR3: TGCGCCAGCAGCCAAGATCCCCGTAACTACGAGCAGTACTTC.

This clone was found a few times. Other nucleotide sequences in the sample specify the same CDR3. The J gene is TRBJ1-1, the V gene TRBV28; D not resolved. In germline, CDR1 is MDHEN, CDR2 SYDVKM. The CDR3 runs 15 residues. V shed 4 bases and J shed 4 bases, with 16 bases lying between them. The DNA of the CDR3 is TGTGCCAGCAGTTCACCCAGCGGAGGTGGCACTGAAGCTTTCTTT. This sequence encodes CASSSPSGGGTEAFF.

V and J are TRBV7-9 and TRBJ2-5; D is uncertain. The CDR3 runs 14 residues. The germline gives CDR1 SEHNR, CDR2 FQNEAQ (reference sequence). Trimming cost V 1 base and J 1 base, with 7 bases left between them. CDR3 DNA sequence: TGTGCCAGCAGCTTAGGATTGGCCCAAGAGACCCAGTACTTC. Protein sequence: CASSLGLAQETQYF.

V is TRBV25-1 and J is TRBJ2-5; D gene ambiguous. The CDR3 extends over 14 amino acids. Germline V CDR1 and CDR2: MGHDK, SYGVNS. Trimming shortened V by 4 bases and J by 0 bases, and 9 bases separated the two germline ends. The CDR3: CASSAAGNQETQYF. CDR3 DNA sequence: TGTGCCAGCAGTGCGGCAGGCAACCAAGAGACCCAGTACTTC.

The chain recombines TRBV18 with TRBJ2-7; TRBD1 matches 7 bases. Germline-derived CDR1 and CDR2 are KGHSH and LQKENI. Trimming at V came to 0 bases and at J to 5 bases, leaving 7 bases not matched to a gene. The CDR3 totals 15 residues. The CDR3 region is CASSPPGGLVNEQYF. In DNA form, the CDR3 reads TGTGCCAGCTCACCACCAGGGGGCCTCGTCAACGAGCAGTACTTC.